The entry that follows covers one TCR beta chain sequence. PCR employed 60 Vbeta and 13 Jbeta primers. Libraries were prepared by immunoSEQ multiplex PCR; TCRdb keeps only in-frame clonotypes and omits some of them. The data hold about 100,000 clones, with around 86% observed a single time. These data come from a study of cytomegalovirus exposure and HLA in healthy donors. The trim removed 7 bases at V and 9 bases at J, leaving 7 bases unmatched. The CDR3 loop spans 13 amino acids. Germline values: CDR1 SGHDT, CDR2 YYEEEE. Sequencing input: PBMCs. The receptor comes from a woman in her seventies in good health and CMV-seropositive. The rearrangement uses TRBV5-6 and TRBJ2-1, with 10 bases identical to TRBD2. The CDR3 nucleotides are TGTGCCAGCCTGAGCGGGAGGGCCTCTGAGCAGTTCTTC. Translation gives CASLSGRASEQFF.